Listed here are 25 T cell receptor beta chains from one sample, sequenced in a study of cytomegalovirus exposure and HLA in healthy donors. The PCR used 60 Vbeta and 13 Jbeta primers. TCRdb's copy holds only in-frame clones and misses some; the assay was immunoSEQ multiplex PCR. The data show 100,000 to 150,000 clones, 77% seen once. The source material was PBMCs. These receptors all come from a male donor in good health and CMV-seropositive.

A single count supports this clone. V and J are TRBV7-2 and TRBJ2-5; a weak D match, TRBD2 (7 bases). Near its end, the DNA agrees better with TRBJ2-7, so the J call may be wrong. Germline values: CDR1 SGHTA, CDR2 FQGNSA. The CDR3 totals 14 residues. In DNA form, the CDR3 reads TGTGCCAGCAGCTTATGGGGGGGCAAAAACGAGCAGTACTTC. This translates into CASSLWGGKNEQYF.

The genes are TRBV28 and TRBJ1-2; D is uncertain. Germline V gives CDR1 MDHEN, CDR2 SYDVKM. This CDR3 comprises 13 residues. V was cut by 6 bases and J by 6 bases, with 14 bases left in between. CDR3 protein: CASRTPGDNGYTF. In DNA, the CDR3 is TGTGCCAGCAGGACCCCGGGAGATAATGGCTACACCTTC.

The gene calls are TRBV27 and TRBJ2-1; D perhaps matches TRBD2 (5 bases). V lost 3 bases and J lost 0, with 21 bases in between. The CDR3 runs 19 residues. CDR1 is MNHEY, CDR2 SMNVEV, per germline (reference sequence). The CDR3 spells CASSLNAPDYKSSYNEQFF. The CDR3 region has the DNA TGTGCCAGCAGTTTGAATGCGCCCGACTACAAGAGCTCCTACAATGAGCAGTTCTTC.

The chain links TRBV18 to TRBJ2-7; 9 positions agree with TRBD1. CDR1 and CDR2 (germline): KGHSH, LQKENI. The J segment lost 2 bases and the V segment lost 10 bases, leaving 3 bases of the junction unmatched. The CDR3 is 12 amino acids. The CDR3, as DNA: TGTGCCACCGGACAGGGGACCTACGAGCAGTACTTC. Amino acids: CATGQGTYEQYF.

The V gene is TRBV5-4, the J gene TRBJ1-1, with D uncertain. Between the trimmed V and J ends, which lost 4 bases and 0 bases, there was a span of 13 bases. Germline CDR1 reads SGHNT; CDR2 reads YYREEE (reference sequence). The CDR3 runs 15 residues. The CDR3 DNA is TGTGCCAGCAGCCGAGGTAGTCCCATGAACACTGAAGCTTTCTTT. It yields the protein CASSRGSPMNTEAFF.

The chain couples TRBV27 to TRBJ2-2, with 11 nucleotides matching TRBD1. V dropped 10 bases and J dropped 5; count of bases not matched to a gene: 6. In germline, CDR1 is MNHEY, CDR2 SMNVEV (reference sequence). The CDR3 is 14 amino acids. CDR3 amino acids: CATGQGAWTGELFF. As DNA, the CDR3 is TGTGCCACCGGACAGGGGGCTTGGACCGGGGAGCTGTTTTTT.

The chain uses TRBV5-1 and TRBJ2-5, with TRBD1 matching 12 bases. CDR1 and CDR2 (germline): SGHRS, YFSETQ. The ends lost 4 bases at V and 5 bases at J; junction bases unmatched: 9. This CDR3 is 16 amino acids long. The CDR3 sequence is CASSLGDRGRRETQYF. The CDR3 bases are TGCGCCAGCAGCCTAGGGGACAGGGGGCGACGCGAGACCCAGTACTTC.

V gene TRBV10-3 combines with J gene TRBJ1-1, with D unresolved. The CDR3 runs to 15 residues. Trimming removed 0 bases at V and 1 base at J, with 9 bases between. Germline assignment: CDR1 ENHRY and CDR2 SYGVKD. Here the CDR3 reads CAISESRLQNTEAFF. In DNA form, the CDR3 reads TGTGCCATCAGTGAGTCGAGACTGCAGAACACTGAAGCTTTCTTT.

The rearrangement uses TRBV19 and TRBJ2-2, with D tentatively TRBD1 (6 bases). The CDR3 contains 17 residues. Germline V CDR1 and CDR2: LNHDA, SQIVND (reference sequence). V lost 4 bases and J 0 bases, leaving 15 bases between the germline ends. This CDR3 reads CASSTKGTGPNTGELFF. CDR3 DNA sequence: TGTGCCAGTAGTACCAAAGGAACAGGGCCGAACACCGGGGAGCTGTTTTTT.

The J gene is TRBJ2-1, the V gene TRBV19; 7 bases are a match to TRBD1. CDR3 length: 15 amino acids. Germline assignment: CDR1 LNHDA and CDR2 SQIVND (reference sequence). V shed 5 bases, J shed 2 bases, and the junction held 6 bases outside the gene matches. CDR3 in DNA: TGTGCCAGTAGTTCCCCGGGACAGACCTACAATGAGCAGTTCTTC. Protein: CASSSPGQTYNEQFF.

The count of this clone is one. V is TRBV29-1 and J is TRBJ2-5, with 7 bases that match TRBD1. This CDR3 has 13 amino acids. CDR1 and CDR2 from the germline V gene are SQVTM and ANQGSEA. V lost 7 bases to trimming and J lost 4 bases; unmatched junction nucleotides: 9. CDR3 sequence (DNA): TGCAGCGCGTTCCAGGGGGACCGAGAGACCCAGTACTTC. Protein: CSAFQGDRETQYF.

This chain connects TRBV7-9 to TRBJ2-1; 7 bases match TRBD2. The CDR3 runs 17 residues. Germline V gene lookup returns CDR1 SEHNR and CDR2 FQNEAQ (reference sequence). V lost 7 bases and J lost 9; bases outside the gene matches: 21. The CDR3 spells CASTTTLLWGGSGEQFF. The CDR3 bases are TGTGCCAGCACCACTACTCTCCTTTGGGGGGGGTCGGGTGAGCAGTTCTTC.

The CDR3 sequence is CASSSVRVLAYNEQFF. The CDR3 region has the DNA TGTGCCAGCAGTTCCGTTCGCGTGCTCGCCTACAATGAGCAGTTCTTC. The genes are TRBV6-5 and TRBJ2-1; D unclear. Germline V gene sequence: CDR1 MNHEY, CDR2 SVGAGI. Trimming left V 4 bases short and J 2 bases short, with 15 bases between. The CDR3 is made up of 16 amino acids.

This chain uses TRBV9 with TRBJ2-1, with a weak D call TRBD2 (6 bases). Germline V gene data show CDR1 as SGDLS and CDR2 as YYNGEE. The CDR3 runs to 16 residues. V was cut by 0 bases and J by 5 bases, with 15 bases left in between. CDR3 bases: TGTGCCAGCAGCGTAGGCGTTAACGGGGGAAACAATGAGCAGTTCTTC. Amino acids: CASSVGVNGGNNEQFF.

The J gene is TRBJ2-1, the V gene TRBV27; the D gene is possibly TRBD2 (6 bases). V was shortened by 6 bases and J by 6 bases, with 9 bases between the two germline ends. Germline CDR1 MNHEY, CDR2 SMNVEV (reference sequence). The CDR3 is 12 amino acids. CDR3 bases: TGTGCCAGCAGGGAGGGTCCCAATGAGCAGTTCTTC. Translated, it gives CASREGPNEQFF.

The V gene is TRBV19, the J gene TRBJ2-4; D call uncertain. Trimming cost V 1 base and J 1 base, with 11 bases left between them. Germline V gene lookup returns CDR1 LNHDA and CDR2 SQIVND (reference sequence). The CDR3 is 16 amino acids. DNA for the CDR3: TGTGCCAGTAGTATAGGGGCAGTTTCTGCCAAAAACATTCAGTACTTC. Translating it yields CASSIGAVSAKNIQYF.

The chain employs TRBV29-1 and TRBJ2-3; D is perhaps TRBD2 (6 bases). The CDR3 covers 12 residues. The germline V gene has CDR1 SQVTM and CDR2 ANQGSEA. The CDR3 DNA follows: TGCAGTAGTGGGGGGAGTACAGATACGCAGTATTTT. Translated, it gives CSSGGSTDTQYF.

The chain recombines TRBV7-9 with TRBJ2-7; 7 positions agree with TRBD1. Per the germline V gene, CDR1 is SEHNR and CDR2 is FQNEAQ (reference sequence). After removal of 4 bases from V and 13 bases from J, the junction contained 7 bases not matched to a gene. The CDR3 is 11 residues long. CDR3 sequence (DNA): TGTGCCAGCAGCTCGGACAGGCGATTCTACTTC. Residues: CASSSDRRFYF.

V usage is TRBV2 and J usage is TRBJ1-3, with TRBD1 matching over 7 bases. Losses at the gene ends were 10 bases for V and 0 bases for J; bases not matched to a gene: 9. CDR1 is SNHLY, CDR2 FYNNEI, per germline. This CDR3 is 15 amino acids long. CDR3 amino acids: CAKGGVGSSGNTIYF. Here the CDR3 DNA reads TGTGCCAAAGGGGGCGTAGGGAGCTCTGGAAACACCATATATTTT.

V usage is TRBV30 and J usage is TRBJ2-1; D gene uncertain. The CDR3 loop spans 13 amino acids. Deletions cut 2 bases from V and 5 bases from J, with 10 bases between. CDR1 is GTSNPN and CDR2 is SVGIG in the germline V gene (reference sequence). The CDR3 loop reads CAWSSTLDNEQFF. The CDR3 DNA follows: TGTGCCTGGAGTTCTACCTTGGACAATGAGCAGTTCTTC.

V gene TRBV4-2 combines with J gene TRBJ2-7; D may be TRBD1 (6 bases). There are 15 residues in the CDR3. Germline values: CDR1 LGHNA, CDR2 YNFKEQ. V was trimmed by 0 bases and J by 2 bases, leaving 11 bases between them. The CDR3 reads CASSQEWQGTYEQYF. Written as DNA, the CDR3 is TGTGCCAGCAGCCAAGAGTGGCAGGGGACCTACGAGCAGTACTTC.

This clone is a singleton in its sample. CDR3 DNA sequence: TGTGCCAGCAGCCCTAAGCGTGCGAACACCGGGGAGCTGTTTTTT. Its protein is CASSPKRANTGELFF. The chain couples TRBV6-4 to TRBJ2-2; D gene ambiguous. CDR1 MRHNA and CDR2 SNTAGT come from the germline V gene. The ends were cut back, 6 bases at V and 0 bases at J, with 11 bases in the middle. The CDR3 runs 15 residues.

The chain recombines TRBV4-1 with TRBJ1-4; D gene unclear. The V gene's germline CDR1 is MGHRA and CDR2 YSYEKL. The germline V and J ends were trimmed by 3 bases and 6 bases, with 11 bases remaining between them. The CDR3 spans 14 residues. The CDR3 protein is CASSHLLRDEKLFF. The CDR3, as DNA: TGCGCCAGCAGCCATCTGCTGAGGGATGAAAAACTGTTTTTT.

V gene TRBV18 combines with J gene TRBJ1-4; D may be TRBD1 (6 bases). Germline assignment: CDR1 KGHSH and CDR2 LQKENI. CDR3 size: 15 residues. V lost 0 bases, J lost 8 bases, and 13 bases lay in between. DNA of the CDR3: TGTGCCAGCTCACCACCCCGGCAGGGGTTCGAAAAACTGTTTTTT. Its protein product is CASSPPRQGFEKLFF.

The rearrangement joins TRBV11-2 to TRBJ2-7; maybe TRBD2 (6 bases). With 4 bases removed from V and 2 bases from J, the gap between germline ends came to 12 bases. Looked up from germline, CDR1 is SGHAT and CDR2 is FQNNGV. This CDR3 comprises 14 residues. CDR3 protein: CASSWEAATYEQYF. The CDR3 nucleotides are TGTGCCAGCAGCTGGGAGGCCGCAACCTACGAGCAGTACTTC.